Below are 28 T cell receptor beta chains sequenced from a single sample in a study of cytomegalovirus exposure and HLA in healthy donors. 13 Jbeta primers and 60 Vbeta primers were used for the PCR. Sequencing was performed with immunoSEQ multiplex PCR; in TCRdb, only in-frame clones are kept and a portion is missing. The sample totals 130,000 or so clones. The sample comprised PBMCs. These receptors were collected from a woman under 30 in good health and CMV-seronegative.

This sequence joins TRBV9 and TRBJ1-2, with 7 bases fitting TRBD1. Germline CDR1 is SGDLS and CDR2 is YYNGEE. The CDR3 is 13 residues long. V was pared by 4 bases and J by 6 bases, with 6 bases of the junction left unmatched. This CDR3 is CASSMTGPHGYTF. DNA of the CDR3: TGTGCCAGCAGCATGACAGGGCCCCATGGCTACACCTTC.

The rearrangement uses TRBV13 and TRBJ1-3; 7 bases agree with TRBD1. This CDR3 is built from 14 residues. Trimming at V came to 5 bases and at J to 4 bases, leaving 5 bases not matched to a gene. Germline CDR1 and CDR2: PRHDT and FYEKMQ (reference sequence). The CDR3 sequence is CASSPRDRGNTIYF. CDR3 bases: TGTGCCAGCAGCCCCCGGGACAGAGGAAACACCATATATTTT.

This rearrangement joins TRBV7-9 to TRBJ2-7; D is uncertain. CDR3 length equals 12 residues. Between the trimmed V and J ends, which lost 3 bases and 2 bases, there was a span of 5 bases. CDR1 is SEHNR, CDR2 FQNEAQ, per germline (reference sequence). CDR3 sequence reads: CASSFGPYEQYV. DNA for the CDR3: TGTGCCAGCAGCTTTGGGCCCTACGAGCAGTACGTC.

The gene calls are TRBV9 and TRBJ2-1; the match to TRBD2 covers 11 bases. With 2 bases clipped from V and 9 bases from J, the junction kept 4 bases outside the gene matches. This CDR3 spans 14 amino acids. Germline V CDR1 and CDR2: SGDLS, YYNGEE. Written as DNA, the CDR3 is TGTGCCAGCAGCGTTATAGCGGGAGGGGTTGAGCAGTTCTTC. This encodes CASSVIAGGVEQFF.

The rearrangement links TRBV19 to TRBJ2-1, with 9 bases matching TRBD2. The V gene end was trimmed by 10 bases and the J gene end by 0 bases; junction bases not matched to a gene: 13. CDR1 and CDR2 (germline): LNHDA, SQIVND (reference sequence). This CDR3 comprises 17 residues. The CDR3 spells CATSAGGPRSSYNEQFF. DNA for the CDR3: TGTGCCACCTCGGCGGGAGGGCCGAGGAGCTCCTACAATGAGCAGTTCTTC. Full variable domain (missing parts from reference TRBV19 and TRBJ2-1): DGGITQSPKYLFRKEGQNVTLSCEQNLNHDAMYWYRQDPGQGLRLIYYSQIVNDFQKGDIAEGYSVSREKKESFPLTVTSAQKNPTAFYLCATSAGGPRSSYNEQFFGPGTRLTVL.

The CDR3 nucleotides are TGTGCCTGGAGTGTTGCGGGAGGAAAGACCCAGTACTTC. Residues: CAWSVAGGKTQYF. The chain employs TRBV30 and TRBJ2-5, with 8 nucleotides matching TRBD2. Trimming cost V 0 bases and J 6 bases; bases outside gene matches: 3. The germline gives CDR1 GTSNPN, CDR2 SVGIG (reference sequence). The length of the CDR3 is 13 residues.

This sequence joins TRBV6-5 and TRBJ1-5; D call uncertain. This CDR3 is built from 13 residues. Germline V gene lookup returns CDR1 MNHEY and CDR2 SVGAGI. The V end was cut by 2 bases, the J end by 7 bases, with 9 bases between. The DNA for the CDR3 is TGTGCCAGCAGTTACGATAGGGAGCAGCCCCAGCATTTT. This gives the protein CASSYDREQPQHF.

V is TRBV7-6 and J is TRBJ2-7; 14 bases fit TRBD2. The junction had 10 bases not matched to a gene; V was cut back by 0 bases and J by 0 bases. The germline CDR1 and CDR2 sequences are SGHVS and FNYEAQ. CDR3 length: 20 residues. The CDR3 nucleotides are TGTGCCAGCAGCTTAGCGGTGGCGGGACTAGCGGGAGCGGTCTCCTACGAGCAGTACTTC. Translating it yields CASSLAVAGLAGAVSYEQYF.

The rearrangement joins TRBV2 to TRBJ1-2; tentatively, D is TRBD1 (6 bases). Trimming stripped 6 bases from V and 8 bases from J, with 19 bases between. Germline assignment: CDR1 SNHLY and CDR2 FYNNEI. This CDR3 region has 14 residues. This chain's CDR3 is CASRVGGHLKGYTF. The CDR3 nucleotides are TGTGCCAGCAGGGTAGGGGGACACCTTAAGGGCTACACCTTC.

V usage is TRBV7-9 and J usage is TRBJ2-5; 10 nucleotides match TRBD2. Losses at the gene ends were 7 bases for V and 5 bases for J; bases not matched to a gene: 13. The germline V gene has CDR1 SEHNR and CDR2 FQNEAQ (reference sequence). The CDR3 length is 16 residues. This chain's CDR3 is CASTPLSGRPGETQYF. DNA of the CDR3: TGTGCCAGCACCCCCCTTAGCGGGAGGCCAGGGGAGACCCAGTACTTC.

The chain is built from TRBV4-1 and TRBJ2-2; 12 bases are shared with TRBD2. Unmatched junction bases numbered 6, after V lost 4 bases and J lost 6 bases. The CDR3 is made up of 16 amino acids. The germline V gene has CDR1 MGHRA and CDR2 YSYEKL. CDR3 loop: CASSRQLAGGPGELFF. The DNA for the CDR3 is TGCGCCAGCAGCCGCCAACTAGCGGGAGGTCCCGGGGAGCTGTTTTTT.

J is TRBJ1-1 and V is TRBV18; D gene uncertain. This CDR3 spans 13 amino acids. In germline, CDR1 is KGHSH, CDR2 LQKENI. Trimming left V 6 bases short and J 4 bases short, with 12 bases between. In DNA form, the CDR3 reads TGTGCCAGCTCTCGCGTCGCAAGCACTGAAGCTTTCTTT. It codes for CASSRVASTEAFF.

The rearrangement joins TRBV11-2 to TRBJ2-1; TRBD2 might be the D (5 bases). Trimming pared 5 bases from V and 6 bases from J, leaving 23 bases between. Germline CDR1 and CDR2: SGHAT and FQNNGV. This CDR3 is 17 amino acids long. The CDR3 DNA sequence: TGTGCCAGCAGCCGATTACGGGGTTTTATCACCCCCAATGAGCAGTTCTTC. Protein: CASSRLRGFITPNEQFF.

The chain combines TRBV5-1 with TRBJ1-2, with TRBD1 matching 7 bases. After removal of 4 bases from V and 4 bases from J, the junction contained 4 bases not matched to a gene. This CDR3 is 13 amino acids long. Germline values: CDR1 SGHRS, CDR2 YFSETQ. In DNA form, the CDR3 reads TGCGCCAGCAGCCTGACAGGGTTCTATGGCTACACCTTC. Its translation is CASSLTGFYGYTF. Complete variable domain (other parts from reference TRBV5-1 and TRBJ1-2): KAGVTQTPRYLIKTRGQQVTLSCSPISGHRSVSWYQQTPGQGLQFLFEYFSETQRNKGNFPGRFSGRQFSNSRSEMNVSTLELGDSALYLCASSLTGFYGYTFGSGTRLTVV.

The chain carries TRBV4-1 and TRBJ2-1; 9 nucleotides line up with TRBD2. The J segment lost 4 bases and the V segment lost 1 base, leaving 5 bases of the junction unmatched. The germline V gene has CDR1 MGHRA and CDR2 YSYEKL. CDR3 length equals 16 residues. The CDR3 reads CASSQVGAGGYNEQFF. DNA of the CDR3: TGCGCCAGCAGCCAAGTAGGAGCGGGAGGTTACAATGAGCAGTTCTTC.

CDR3 coding DNA: TGTGCCAGCAGTTTAGAGGACCGACAGGGGGCCCAAGAGACCCAGTACTTC. Its protein product is CASSLEDRQGAQETQYF. The V and J genes are TRBV27 and TRBJ2-5, with 10 nucleotides matching TRBD1. The junction had 7 bases not matched to a gene; V was cut back by 2 bases and J by 1 base. Germline lookup yields CDR1 MNHEY and CDR2 SMNVEV (reference sequence). CDR3 length: 17 residues.

The chain couples TRBV5-1 to TRBJ2-7; D remains unclear. CDR1 and CDR2 from the germline V gene are SGHRS and YFSETQ. The CDR3 contains 14 residues. The germline V and J ends were trimmed by 7 bases and 3 bases, with 17 bases remaining between them. DNA for the CDR3: TGCGCCAGCGCGTCGGGCCCATATGACTACGAGCAGTACGTC. It translates to CASASGPYDYEQYV.

This rearrangement joins TRBV18 to TRBJ2-7; the match to TRBD2 covers 10 bases. This CDR3 has 15 amino acids. The germline V gene has CDR1 KGHSH and CDR2 LQKENI. The trim removed 3 bases at V and 7 bases at J, leaving 9 bases unmatched. The CDR3 sequence: CASSPSGRPFSEQYF. CDR3 in DNA: TGTGCCAGCTCACCTAGCGGGAGGCCCTTTAGTGAGCAGTACTTC.

The chain joins TRBV2 to TRBJ1-1, with 8 bases that match TRBD1. After removal of 6 bases from V and 11 bases from J, the junction contained 14 bases not matched to a gene. Germline V CDR1 and CDR2: SNHLY, FYNNEI. The CDR3 consists of 14 residues. CDR3 DNA sequence: TGTGCCAGCAGGGGGGCAGGGGGCGGGGTGCGGGCTTTCTTT. Residues: CASRGAGGGVRAFF.

The gene calls are TRBV4-1 and TRBJ2-5, with D perhaps TRBD2 (5 bases). With the DNA end fitting TRBJ2-7 better, the J assignment may be wrong. CDR3 length: 17 residues. Germline CDR1 and CDR2: MGHRA and YSYEKL. The CDR3 reads CASSQEGGSKGPYEQYF. For the CDR3, the DNA is TGCGCCAGCAGCCAAGAAGGCGGGTCGAAAGGCCCCTACGAGCAGTACTTC.

The genes are TRBV18 and TRBJ1-4, with 7 bases matching TRBD1. From germline, CDR1 is KGHSH and CDR2 LQKENI. CDR3 length equals 14 residues. The V gene end was trimmed by 3 bases and the J gene end by 3 bases; junction bases not matched to a gene: 1. CDR3 nucleotide sequence: TGTGCCAGCTCACCGACAGGGTCTAATGAAAAACTGTTTTTT. It translates to CASSPTGSNEKLFF.

The rearrangement links TRBV6-1 to TRBJ2-1; 10 bases fit TRBD2. J was trimmed by 7 bases and V by 8 bases; bases with no gene match: 8. The germline gives CDR1 MNHNS, CDR2 SASEGT. The CDR3 is made up of 14 amino acids. CDR3 loop: CASLAGVIINEQFF. In nucleotides, the CDR3 is TGTGCCAGCCTAGCGGGAGTCATAATAAATGAGCAGTTCTTC.

The genes are TRBV7-6 and TRBJ2-3; 10 nucleotides align to TRBD2. CDR3 length equals 17 residues. With 1 base clipped from V and 5 bases from J, the junction kept 9 bases outside the gene matches. Germline V CDR1 and CDR2: SGHVS, FNYEAQ. CDR3 region: CASSLGTSGLLVDTQYF. The CDR3 DNA sequence: TGTGCCAGCAGCTTAGGGACTAGCGGCCTCCTGGTAGATACGCAGTATTTT.

V and J are TRBV4-3 and TRBJ2-1; D gene uncertain. Trimming pared 0 bases from V and 2 bases from J, leaving 14 bases between. Looked up from germline, CDR1 is LGHNA and CDR2 is YSLEER. CDR3 size: 17 residues. CDR3 loop: CASSQDRRLDPYNEQFF. The CDR3 DNA follows: TGCGCCAGCAGCCAAGATAGGCGGCTAGACCCCTACAATGAGCAGTTCTTC.

The V and J genes are TRBV6-5 and TRBJ2-7; 10 positions match TRBD2. With V trimmed by 2 bases and J by 3 bases, 7 bases remained unmatched. The CDR3 is made up of 16 amino acids. From germline, CDR1 is MNHEY and CDR2 SVGAGI. The CDR3 here is CASSYSSGRPDYEQYF. Written as DNA, the CDR3 is TGTGCCAGCAGTTACAGTAGCGGGAGGCCAGACTACGAGCAGTACTTC.

V usage is TRBV6-1 and J usage is TRBJ1-5; 12 bases are shared with TRBD1. CDR3 length: 16 amino acids. After removal of 4 bases from V and 7 bases from J, the junction contained 8 bases not matched to a gene. Germline values: CDR1 MNHNS, CDR2 SASEGT. The CDR3 region is CASSVTGTGGGQPQHF. DNA of the CDR3: TGTGCCAGCAGTGTAACCGGGACAGGGGGCGGACAGCCCCAGCATTTT.

V and J are TRBV2 and TRBJ1-3, with a weak D call TRBD1 (6 bases). The DNA matches TRBJ2-2 better at its end, which makes the J call doubtful. From germline, CDR1 is SNHLY and CDR2 FYNNEI. This CDR3 has 13 residues. CDR3 coding DNA: TGTGCCAGCGCGACAGGGAACACCGGGGAGCTGTTTTTT. Protein product: CASATGNTGELFF.

The gene calls are TRBV7-8 and TRBJ2-7; 12 nucleotides agree with TRBD2. The CDR3 runs 14 residues. V trimming: 4 bases; J trimming: 6 bases; junction bases outside the gene matches: 4. CDR1 is SGHVS, CDR2 FQNEAQ, per germline. This CDR3 is CASSSSGRVFEQYF. The DNA for the CDR3 is TGTGCCAGCAGCTCTAGCGGGAGGGTGTTCGAGCAGTACTTC.